Listed below are T cell receptor beta chains from one sample, sequenced in a study of identical twins. Via MiXCR, TCRdb re-called the 5' RACE reads, giving one row per CDR3 protein. This table holds around 470,000 distinct CDR3 sequences, approximately 15% found once. Another study also made use of these data, one on yellow fever vaccine responses in identical twins.

The sequencing sample was made of CD4+ T cells sorted from blood. The origin of the receptors is a woman aged 18-29 years in good health. Each CDR3 is given with its conserved first and last residue. D genes are given only for firm matches. Size is omitted from some rows. Given values are once, few, many or a class for expanded clones.

j_call clone_size d_call v_call cdr3_nt cdr3_aa
TRBJ2-3 . . TRBV11-2 TGTGCCAGCAGCCCCAGTGCAGGTCGCAGGACAGATACGCAGTATTTT CASSPSAGRRTDTQYF
TRBJ1-1 many . TRBV12-3/TRBV12-4 TGTGCCAGCAGTTTAGAGGCGGTCAACACTGAAGCTTTCTTT CASSLEAVNTEAFF
TRBJ2-3 few . TRBV6-2/TRBV6-3 TGTGCCAGCACCCGATACGGCGGGTTCCTCGCATATCGAACGCAGTATTTT CASTRYGGFLAYRTQYF
TRBJ2-7 . . TRBV6-5 TGTGCCAGCAGTTCCTCCGGGACACATTCCTACGAGCAGTACTTC CASSSSGTHSYEQYF
TRBJ2-5 . . TRBV11-2 TGTGCCAGCAGCAACAGCCGGGTTGGAGAGACCCAGTACTTC CASSNSRVGETQYF
TRBJ1-2 . TRBD1 TRBV28 TGTGCCAGCAGTAGGGGACAGGGGCGCTACACCTTC CASSRGQGRYTF
TRBJ2-1 . TRBD2 TRBV11-1 TGTGCCAGCAGCCACATGAGTAAATGGCTAGCGGGAAATATTCGGAATGAGCAGTTCTTC CASSHMSKWLAGNIRNEQFF
TRBJ1-1 . . TRBV7-2 TGTGCCAGCAGCGTCGTTATGAACACTGAAGCTTTCTTT CASSVVMNTEAFF
TRBJ2-1 many . TRBV6-2/TRBV6-3 TGTGCCAGCAGTTCACAACTTTTGCAGTTCTTC CASSSQLLQFF
TRBJ1-2 few TRBD1 TRBV5-1 TGCGCCAGCAGCTATCAGGGGGTCAACTATGGCTACACCTTC CASSYQGVNYGYTF
TRBJ1-5 many . TRBV12-3/TRBV12-4 TGTGCCAGCAACACCGGGGGCAATCAGCCCCAGCATTTT CASNTGGNQPQHF
TRBJ2-3 . . TRBV20-1 TGCAGTGCTAGAGTGACTAAAACAGATACGCAGTATTTT CSARVTKTDTQYF
TRBJ2-1 . . TRBV2 TGTGCCAGCTGGGGGTTGACAGTTACGAGCTCCTACAATGAGCAGTTCTTC CASWGLTVTSSYNEQFF
TRBJ2-5 . TRBD2 TRBV27 TGTGCCAGCAGTTTATTGACTAGCGGGAAACAAGAGACCCAGTACTTC CASSLLTSGKQETQYF
TRBJ2-2 few TRBD2 TRBV5-1 TGCGCCAGCAGCTCAAGGCCGGCGACTAGCGGCACCGGGGAGCTGTTTTTT CASSSRPATSGTGELFF
TRBJ2-2 once TRBD2 TRBV19 TGTGCCAGTAGTGTGACTAGCGGGAGCACCGGGGAGCTGTTTTTT CASSVTSGSTGELFF
TRBJ1-5 few . TRBV15 TGTGCCACCAGCAGAGATCCCCTGGGGCAGCCCCAGCATTTT CATSRDPLGQPQHF
TRBJ2-7 few TRBD1 TRBV30 TGTGCCTGGAGTGTGTTGCCAGGGGGCAACGAGCAGTACTTC CAWSVLPGGNEQYF
TRBJ2-3 . TRBD2 TRBV11-2 TGTGCCAGCAGCTTAGTTTCACTAGCGGGGGGCTACACAGATACGCAGTATTTT CASSLVSLAGGYTDTQYF
TRBJ2-1 . TRBD2 TRBV7-9 TGTGCCAGCAGCTTATTTAGCGGGAGGGAAAATGAGCAGTTCTTC CASSLFSGRENEQFF
TRBJ1-2 . . TRBV2 TGTGCCAGCAGCCACATATTGAGCTGGGATGGCTACACCTTC CASSHILSWDGYTF
TRBJ2-2 few . TRBV3-1 TGTGCCAGCAGCCAACGCCACCGAGGGTACACCGGGGAGCTGTTTTTT CASSQRHRGYTGELFF
TRBJ2-6 few . TRBV3-1 TGTGCCAGCAGCCTGGGACTGCTTATTTTCTCTGGGGCCAACGTCCTGACTTTC CASSLGLLIFSGANVLTF
TRBJ2-1 many TRBD2 TRBV10-3 TGTGCCATCAGGAATAGCGGGGGAGATTACAATGAGCAGTTCTTC CAIRNSGGDYNEQFF
TRBJ2-2 once TRBD1 TRBV12-5 TGTGCTAGCTCCGGGAGAAGGGGGACAGGCACCGGGGAGCTGTTTTTT CASSGRRGTGTGELFF
TRBJ2-3 . . TRBV11-2 TGTGCCAGCAGCTTAGATAGTGGGTTCCGGACTGTACACCATACGCAGTATTTT CASSLDSGFRTVHHTQYF
TRBJ1-5 . . TRBV12-3/TRBV12-4 TGTGCCAGCGAGGCAGGCAATCAGCCCCAGCATTTT CASEAGNQPQHF
TRBJ2-7 . TRBD2 TRBV7-2 TGTGCCAGCAGCTCCAGAAGCGGGAGACTAGACGAGCAGTACTTC CASSSRSGRLDEQYF
TRBJ2-1 many TRBD2 TRBV5-1 TGCGCCAGCAGCACGGGACTAGCGGGAGGGCCCGGTGAGCAGTTCTTC CASSTGLAGGPGEQFF
TRBJ2-7 few . TRBV10-1 TGCGCCAGCAGTGGGCAGAGCTCCTACGAGCAGTACTTC CASSGQSSYEQYF
TRBJ2-6 many . TRBV7-9 TGTGCCAGCAGCTTAGATACAGGGGGGGCCAACGTCCTGACTTTC CASSLDTGGANVLTF
TRBJ1-6 . . TRBV5-1 TGCGCCAGCAGCTTGGATCAGGGGTGGAATTCACCCCTCCACTTT CASSLDQGWNSPLHF
TRBJ2-5 few TRBD2 TRBV30 TGTGCCTGGAGTGTAGGCGGGAGAGAGACCCAGTACTTC CAWSVGGRETQYF
TRBJ2-7 . . TRBV19 TGTGCCAGTAGTATCCAGGGGAATTCCTACGAGCAGTACTTC CASSIQGNSYEQYF
TRBJ2-3 . . TRBV20-1 TGCAGTGCTAGAGTTGGCCAGACACGGAGCACAGATACGCAGTATTTT CSARVGQTRSTDTQYF